The T cell receptor (beta chain) under discussion was sequenced for a study of memory CD4+ T cells and cytomegalovirus serostatus (dated by TCRdb to the late 2010s). In the study overall: The cohort comprised around 35 healthy Belgian adults, 9 CMV seropositive and around 24 CMV seronegative. The study sequenced CD4+ memory TCRbeta repertoires of a Belgian cohort with known cytomegalovirus serostatus to replicate a published TCR-based CMV serostatus classifier. Here is what the overall study found, with its caveats: For CMV serostatus prediction, a median bootstrapped AUC of approximately 0.95 was reached with the original framework, and a median bootstrapped AUC of around 0.9 was reached with a US-trained random forest. Only CD4+CD45RO+ memory cells were sequenced, unlike the original study, which covered naive and memory CD4+ and CD8+ populations. The results were read as suggesting that the CMV-associated TCR signature is, for the most part, present in the CD4+ memory repertoire. On the Belgian cohort, the classifier based on the original framework reached a median bootstrapped AUC of approximately 0.95, with a 95% CI of 0.76-1.00. Among the 150 to 200 previously reported CMV-associated TCRbeta sequences, some 69 showed up in the CD4+ memory repertoires, with each one found in between one and five individuals.

Remarks on this clone: Its antigen remains undetermined. Base qualities are not recorded, but no much larger clone differs from it by a single base.

The germline V gene specifies MNHEY as CDR1 and SVGAGI as CDR2. V gives up 7 bases and J gives up 1 base, and the segment between their germline ends measures 10 bases. Inclusive of the bounding cysteine and phenylalanine, the CDR3 is 13 residues long. Only the CDR3 part of the read is kept: 39 bases, read in frame from the first base. Genomic DNA was extracted from sorted cells with the Quick-DNA Microprep Kit. TCRbeta DNA was amplified with the immunoSEQ hsTCRbeta kit following the manufacturer's protocol. An Illumina MiSeq instrument was used to sequence the TCRbeta libraries. On the authors' methods: Removing out-of-frame sequences left 2 million to 2.5 million distinct TCRbeta sequences, an average of about 70,000 per individual. Two values were used to score each individual: the count of over 150 previously reported CMV-associated TCRbeta sequences and the total count of productive distinct TCRbeta sequences. A beta-binomial model was reimplemented in Python, and scikit-learn random forests with default parameters were trained on data from the US cohort. On the Belgian cohort, classifier performance was reported as the median AUC, along with percentile confidence intervals, across 10,000 bootstrap iterations. Entries here come from immuneACCESS through TCRdb and include only in-frame sequences with V and J called. Some clones fail to appear in such tables; in the studies checked, an unresolved V gene covers under half of the shortfall, and the cause of the remainder is unknown. V and J calls and clone size are copied from that table; D and trimming were computed from the DNA. Counted in this sample were just over 45,000 clones; roughly 80% of them appeared once. Of the sample, around 0.61% is held by the ten largest clones.

A FACSAria II was used to sort memory CD4+ T cells, defined as single viable CD3+CD4+CD8-CD45RO+ cells. To determine CMV serostatus, a Roche Elecsys assay was used that detects serum IgG against CMV pp150, pp28, p38 and p52. After the samples were thawed, total CD4+ T cells were enriched through positive selection using CD4 magnetic microbeads. The samples came from a separate study whose specific focus was interrogating the CD4+ T cell memory repertoire. Following standard operating procedures, peripheral blood mononuclear cells were isolated and cryopreserved, while serum was kept at -80 degrees C. The staining relied on CD3-PerCP (BW264/56), CD4-APC (RPA-T4), CD45RO-PE (UCHT1) and CD8-Pacific Orange (3B5) antibodies, and Sytox blue was used to exclude non-viable cells.

Material for sequencing was memory CD4+ T cells from blood. The chain links TRBV6-5 with TRBJ1-1; TRBD1 is a weak D gene call, 6 bases matching. The source of this sequence is an adult in good health and CMV-seronegative. The CDR3 protein: CASIEGGNTEAFF. The DNA is as follows: TGTGCCAGCATCGAGGGGGGGAACACTGAAGCTTTCTTT.